This T cell receptor (beta chain) was identified in a study of post-analysis software for immune sequencing data. The CDR3 is made up of 16 amino acids. Germline V lookup: CDR1 SGHVS, CDR2 FQNEAQ. Between the trimmed V and J ends, which lost 5 bases and 7 bases, there was a span of 24 bases. Built from TCR beta cDNA, the libraries had unique molecular identifiers in them. A single record per CDR3 protein comes from TCRdb applying MiXCR to the PCR reads. The sample has almost 700,000 distinct CDR3 sequences, 55% to 60% seen once; the top ten hold around 11%. This clonotype was counted only a few times. Its antigen is as yet unknown. Study-wide findings and caveats: The study found TRBV5-6, TRBV5-1 and TRBV20-1 among 4 or 5 TRBV segments more frequent in patients than controls. Samples prepared in the same batch strongly co-clustered by F measure.

Input material: blood. This TCR was recovered from a girl aged 2 to 10 with multiple sclerosis. The J gene is TRBJ2-7, the V gene TRBV7-8; no clear D gene. The CDR3 nucleotides read TGTGCCAGCAGCCCCCTGAGGTGGGGTTCCATGAGGGAGCAGTACTTC. Protein product: CASSPLRWGSMREQYF.